There are a few counts of the clone carrying this T cell receptor (beta chain). Its antigen remains unidentified. Germline-derived CDR1 and CDR2 are LNHDA and SQIVND (reference sequence). The CDR3 covers 16 residues. Trimming at V came to 6 bases and at J to 6 bases, leaving 13 bases not matched to a gene. TCRdb itself ran the 5' RACE reads through MiXCR, one entry per CDR3 protein. The sample shows around 450,000 distinct CDR3 sequences, approximately 14% of them seen only once. The sample is drawn from a study of identical twins. Whole-study findings and limits: Cross-sectional statistical analysis was relied on for the conclusions, without the same donors being followed.

The same data also contributed to another study, on yellow fever vaccine responses in identical twins.

The sample comprised CD4+ T cells sorted from blood. This TCR derives from a young woman in good health. This rearrangement joins TRBV19 to TRBJ2-3; 9 bases fit TRBD2. CDR3 residues: CASRSAGGPVGDTQYF. CDR3 bases: TGTGCCAGTAGGTCTGCGGGAGGGCCCGTGGGTGATACGCAGTATTTT. Filled out from reference TRBV19 and TRBJ2-3, the complete variable domain reads DGGITQSPKYLFRKEGQNVTLSCEQNLNHDAMYWYRQDPGQGLRLIYYSQIVNDFQKGDIAEGYSVSREKKESFPLTVTSAQKNPTAFYLCASRSAGGPVGDTQYFGPGTRLTVL.